What follows are 8 T cell receptor beta chains derived from one specimen sequenced in a study of T-cell reconstitution after alpha-beta-depleted transplantation in children. Molecular barcoding with unique molecular identifiers was used for the TCRbeta library. TCRdb redid the calling of the PCR reads with MiXCR, one entry per CDR3 protein. The sample has hundreds of thousands of distinct CDR3 sequences, around 7.8% seen once. The sample consisted of PBMCs, mostly from graft donor cells, taken 180 days after TCRalphabeta/CD19-depleted stem cell transplant. These receptors were taken from a male patient younger than 18 who had a stem cell transplant for acute lymphoblastic leukemia, so the T cells may come from the graft donor.

This clonotype was counted many times. V and J are TRBV7-9 and TRBJ2-1; TRBD1 aligns across 9 bases. Germline V gene data show CDR1 as SEHNR and CDR2 as FQNEAQ (reference sequence). This CDR3 is built from 15 residues. V was pared by 3 bases and J by 8 bases, with 8 bases of the junction left unmatched. This chain's CDR3 is CASSLAGQGGDEQFF. The CDR3 nucleotides read TGTGCCAGCAGCTTGGCGGGACAGGGAGGCGATGAGCAGTTCTTC. Full variable domain (rest looked up from reference TRBV7-9 and TRBJ2-1): DTGVSQNPRHKITKRGQNVTFRCDPISEHNRLYWYRQTLGQGPEFLTYFQNEAQLEKSRLLSDRFSAERPKGSFSTLEIQRTEQGDSAMYLCASSLAGQGGDEQFFGPGTRLTVL.

Note on this clonotype: This may stem from a read error, because a much larger clone lies one nucleotide away. This likely comes from a read error, as the CDR3 has no conserved phenylalanine or tryptophan at its end. The chain links TRBV12-3 or TRBV12-4 to TRBJ2-1; D is perhaps TRBD1 (6 bases). The V gene lost 0 bases and the J gene lost 10 bases, with 13 bases spanning the gap. The CDR3 loop spans 14 amino acids. CDR3 protein: CASSLAGFRGEQFS. The CDR3 DNA reads TGTGCCAGCAGTTTAGCGGGGTTCAGGGGCGAGCAGTTCTCC.

In this sample, this clonotype turned up a few times. The chain links TRBV19 to TRBJ2-7, with 8 nucleotides matching TRBD1. Trimming removed 1 base from V and 7 bases from J; junction bases left unmatched: 15. The CDR3 covers 17 residues. Per germline, CDR1 LNHDA and CDR2 SQIVND (reference sequence). CDR3 nucleotides: TGTGCCAGTAGTATAGTTTTCTCGGGACAGGTCCCGAGGGAGCAGTACTTC. It codes for CASSIVFSGQVPREQYF.

This clonotype was detected many times. The chain recombines TRBV2 with TRBJ1-4; D ambiguous. This CDR3 is built from 14 residues. Germline V gene sequence: CDR1 SNHLY, CDR2 FYNNEI. V dropped 5 bases and J dropped 8 bases, with 15 bases sitting between them. Written as DNA, the CDR3 is TGTGCCAGCAGTTACTTGACACGCCCCGAAAAACTGTTTTTT. Translated: CASSYLTRPEKLFF.

In this sample, this clonotype turned up many times. The chain employs TRBV5-6 and TRBJ2-1, with D unresolved. V lost 2 bases, J lost 4 bases, and 10 bases lay in between. Germline CDR1 SGHDT, CDR2 YYEEEE. The CDR3 runs 14 residues. CDR3 coding DNA: TGTGCCAGCAGCTTAGAACAGCTTTACAATGAGCAGTTCTTC. It encodes CASSLEQLYNEQFF. The entire variable domain, with the rest obtained from reference TRBV5-6 and TRBJ2-1, is as follows: DAGVTQSPTHLIKTRGQQVTLRCSPKSGHDTVSWYQQALGQGPQFIFQYYEEEERQRGNFPDRFSGHQFPNYSSELNVNALLLGDSALYLCASSLEQLYNEQFFGPGTRLTVL.

This clonotype was picked up many times. The chain combines TRBV29-1 with TRBJ1-1, with D uncertain. The CDR3 runs 11 residues. Germline V gene lookup returns CDR1 SQVTM and CDR2 ANQGSEA. Trimming stripped 5 bases from V and 2 bases from J, with 6 bases between. For the CDR3, the DNA is TGCAGCGTTCCCAGTAACACTGAAGCTTTCTTT. Translation: CSVPSNTEAFF. Variable domain in full (rest from reference TRBV29-1 and TRBJ1-1): SAVISQKPSRDICQRGTSLTIQCQVDSQVTMMFWYRQQPGQSLTLIATANQGSEATYESGFVIDKFPISRPNLTFSTLTVSNMSPEDSSIYLCSVPSNTEAFFGQGTRLTVV.

This clonotype was seen repeatedly, ten times or more. The chain links TRBV7-9 to TRBJ2-7; 9 positions agree with TRBD2. The CDR3 loop spans 14 amino acids. Germline V gene lookup returns CDR1 SEHNR and CDR2 FQNEAQ (reference sequence). V shed 5 bases, J shed 3 bases, and the junction held 5 bases outside the gene matches. As DNA, the CDR3 is TGTGCCAGCAGCCCTAGCGGGGAGTTCTACGAGCAGTACTTC. It codes for CASSPSGEFYEQYF.

The CDR3 nucleotides are TGTGCCAGTAGAAGATTGACTAGAACCGATCACAATGAGCAGTTCTTC. Encoded protein: CASRRLTRTDHNEQFF. This chain joins TRBV19 and TRBJ2-1, with D possibly TRBD2 on 6 matching bases. The CDR3 runs to 16 residues. Germline CDR1 and CDR2: LNHDA and SQIVND (reference sequence). The V end lost 6 bases, the J end lost 5 bases, and 20 bases lay between the germline ends.